What follows are 17 T cell receptor beta chains derived from one specimen sequenced in a study of cytomegalovirus exposure and HLA in healthy donors. PCR primers comprised 60 Vbeta and 13 Jbeta primers. The method was immunoSEQ multiplex PCR; TCRdb's version includes in-frame clones alone and lacks a portion of them. The sample lists 150,000 or so clones; more than 60% were seen once. The material sequenced was PBMCs. These receptors were taken from a middle-aged woman in good health and CMV-seronegative.

Only one count was recorded for this clone. The V call is TRBV10-1, the J call TRBJ2-3; 10 bases map to TRBD1. CDR3 length equals 18 residues. Germline loops: CDR1 WNHNN, CDR2 SYGVQD (reference sequence). With V trimmed by 6 bases and J by 4 bases, 16 bases remained unmatched. The CDR3 region is CASSEEARTGGKADTQYF. In DNA form, the CDR3 reads TGCGCCAGCAGCGAAGAGGCTAGGACAGGGGGAAAGGCAGATACGCAGTATTTT.

The chain couples TRBV5-6 to TRBJ2-7, with a possible D match to TRBD2 (6 bases). CDR1 is SGHDT, CDR2 YYEEEE, per germline. The length of the CDR3 is 15 residues. V lost 1 base and J 0 bases, leaving 11 bases between the germline ends. The CDR3: CASSLWGDGSYEQYF. For the CDR3, the DNA is TGTGCCAGCAGCTTGTGGGGGGATGGCTCCTACGAGCAGTACTTC.

This chain uses TRBV10-3 with TRBJ2-2, with TRBD2 as a possible D gene (5 bases). Germline values: CDR1 ENHRY, CDR2 SYGVKD. Trimming pared 2 bases from V and 0 bases from J, leaving 10 bases between. The CDR3 contains 16 residues. This CDR3 reads CAISERGEPNTGELFF. CDR3 coding DNA: TGTGCCATCAGTGAGCGTGGGGAGCCGAACACCGGGGAGCTGTTTTTT.

The rearrangement links TRBV5-4 to TRBJ2-5; 11 bases line up with TRBD2. Per the germline V gene, CDR1 is SGHNT and CDR2 is YYREEE (reference sequence). This CDR3 is 14 amino acids long. J gave up 5 bases and V 4 bases, and 4 bases lay outside the gene matches. CDR3 bases: TGTGCCAGCAGCGGGGGACTAGCGGCCGAGACCCAGTACTTC. Translating gives CASSGGLAAETQYF.

V gene TRBV5-1 combines with J gene TRBJ1-6, with 8 bases identical to TRBD1. The V gene's germline CDR1 is SGHRS and CDR2 YFSETQ. V was pared by 4 bases and J by 8 bases, with 5 bases of the junction left unmatched. The CDR3 extends over 14 amino acids. The CDR3 coding sequence is TGCGCCAGCAGCCCTGTGACAGGGGATTCACCCCTCCACTTT. Encoded protein: CASSPVTGDSPLHF.

The chain joins TRBV5-6 to TRBJ2-3, with 8 bases matching TRBD2. The CDR3 runs 15 residues. The V gene's germline CDR1 is SGHDT and CDR2 YYEEEE. Trimming removed 0 bases from V and 1 base from J; junction bases left unmatched: 1. The CDR3 nucleotides read TGTGCCAGCAGCTTGGCGGGGGGGGGCACAGATACGCAGTATTTT. Translated, it gives CASSLAGGGTDTQYF.

The chain recombines TRBV5-4 with TRBJ2-7; D may be TRBD2 (5 bases). The V gene lost 0 bases and the J gene lost 2 bases, with 12 bases spanning the gap. The CDR3 runs to 15 residues. Germline V gene lookup returns CDR1 SGHNT and CDR2 YYREEE (reference sequence). CDR3 region: CASSLVHPGTYEQYF. The CDR3 coding sequence is TGTGCCAGCAGCTTGGTTCACCCGGGGACCTACGAGCAGTACTTC.

In DNA form, the CDR3 reads TGTGCCAGCAGCTCCCTTCTCGGGACAGGGGGCATAGATACGCAGTATTTT. Amino acid sequence: CASSSLLGTGGIDTQYF. The chain links TRBV7-9 to TRBJ2-3; 12 bases line up with TRBD1. CDR3 length: 17 residues. Germline CDR1 is SEHNR and CDR2 is FQNEAQ (reference sequence). The V and J ends lost 4 bases and 5 bases, in that order; junction bases with no gene match: 10.

J is TRBJ2-5 and V is TRBV23-1; D ambiguous. TRBV23-1 is designated an ORF whose function remains uncertain. This CDR3 comprises 13 residues. Trimming pared 4 bases from V and 5 bases from J, leaving 11 bases between. The CDR3 DNA reads as TGCGCCAGCAGTCTGGGCCGATCGGAGACCCAGTACTTC. Translation gives CASSLGRSETQYF.

This chain connects TRBV4-2 to TRBJ2-3; D gene uncertain. Germline V gene sequence: CDR1 LGHNA, CDR2 YNFKEQ. Between the trimmed V and J ends, which lost 3 bases and 3 bases, there was a span of 7 bases. The CDR3 loop spans 13 amino acids. The CDR3 nucleotides are TGTGCCAGCAGCCAGGCCCCTACAGATACGCAGTATTTT. Protein product: CASSQAPTDTQYF.

The chain joins TRBV5-1 to TRBJ2-1; maybe TRBD1 (6 bases). V was clipped by 0 bases and J by 8 bases, with 15 bases between them. The germline V gene encodes CDR1 SGHRS and CDR2 YFSETQ. The CDR3 runs 15 residues. The CDR3 protein is CASSLVQGPLYEQFF. The CDR3 DNA sequence: TGCGCCAGCAGCTTGGTGCAGGGGCCGTTATATGAGCAGTTCTTC.

V usage is TRBV6-1 and J usage is TRBJ2-7, with D perhaps matching TRBD1 (5 bases). Germline V gene data show CDR1 as MNHNS and CDR2 as SASEGT. V lost 4 bases, J lost 1 base, and 14 bases lay in between. This CDR3 is built from 15 residues. CDR3 in amino acids: CASSVTTGTSYEQYF. The CDR3 DNA reads as TGTGCCAGCAGTGTTACCACAGGTACATCCTACGAGCAGTACTTC.

V usage is TRBV5-1 and J usage is TRBJ2-5; perhaps TRBD2 as D (6 bases). Deletions cut 5 bases from V and 5 bases from J, with 10 bases between. Germline CDR1 and CDR2: SGHRS and YFSETQ. The CDR3 covers 12 residues. The CDR3 spells CASSVGSETQYF. The CDR3 DNA follows: TGCGCCAGCAGTGTCGGGAGCGAGACCCAGTACTTC.

The V and J genes are TRBV2 and TRBJ1-4; D is possibly TRBD1 (6 bases). The germline V gene has CDR1 SNHLY and CDR2 FYNNEI. The V gene lost 3 bases and the J gene lost 1 base, with 15 bases spanning the gap. This CDR3 has 17 amino acids. CDR3 amino acids: CASSDSRTVQTNEKLFF. CDR3 coding DNA: TGTGCCAGCAGTGACAGCAGGACAGTACAAACTAATGAAAAACTGTTTTTT. The whole variable domain, filled in from reference TRBV2 and TRBJ1-4, reads EPEVTQTPSHQVTQMGQEVILRCVPISNHLYFYWYRQILGQKVEFLVSFYNNEISEKSEIFDDQFSVERPDGSNFTLKIRSTKLEDSAMYFCASSDSRTVQTNEKLFFGSGTQLSVL.

In nucleotides, the CDR3 is TGTGCCAGCAGTTCGGGGGGTATTGATTACAATGAGCAGTTCTTC. It encodes CASSSGGIDYNEQFF. The gene calls are TRBV6-5 and TRBJ2-1; 7 bases are shared with TRBD2. Germline values: CDR1 MNHEY, CDR2 SVGAGI. Trimming cost V 4 bases and J 4 bases; bases outside gene matches: 7. CDR3 length: 15 amino acids.

This chain connects TRBV5-1 to TRBJ1-1; 9 nucleotides line up with TRBD1. Germline-derived CDR1 and CDR2 are SGHRS and YFSETQ. V lost 0 bases, J lost 3 bases, and 9 bases stayed unmatched. The CDR3 covers 17 residues. CDR3 loop: CASSLGGTGWGDTEAFF. The CDR3 DNA reads as TGCGCCAGCAGCTTGGGAGGGACAGGGTGGGGGGACACTGAAGCTTTCTTT.

This clone was recorded only once. The V and J genes are TRBV7-8 and TRBJ2-7, with a weak D call TRBD2 (7 bases). CDR3 length equals 15 residues. Deletions cut 6 bases from V and 2 bases from J, with 17 bases between. Germline lookup yields CDR1 SGHVS and CDR2 FQNEAQ. CDR3 residues: CASSFLGGGPYEQYF. The CDR3 DNA reads TGTGCCAGCAGTTTTCTGGGAGGGGGGCCCTACGAGCAGTACTTC.